Listed below are T cell receptor beta chains from one sample, sequenced in a study of regulatory T cells in long-lasting Graves disease. TCRdb passed the multiplex PCR reads through MiXCR, listing each CDR3 protein once. The repertoire consists of approximately 380,000 distinct CDR3 sequences, with about a fifth occurring once and the leading ten covering less than 25%. This material consisted of peripheral blood mononuclear cells (PBMCs), taken when the disease was refractory, from a patient treated with antithyroid drugs. These receptors originate from a female donor with Graves disease. CDR3s include the opening cysteine and the closing phenylalanine or tryptophan. D genes are given only for firm matches. The listing skips clone size in some rows; elsewhere it reads once, few, many or a size class.

>TRBD1|many|14|TRBJ2-7|TRBV28
CASSPSGQGNEQYF
TGTGCCAGCAGTCCTTCGGGACAGGGAAACGAGCAGTACTTC
>NA|many|15|TRBJ1-1|TRBV2
CASIQTWGGNTEAFF
TGTGCCAGCATTCAGACATGGGGAGGCAACACTGAAGCTTTCTTT
>NA|NA|14|TRBJ2-7|TRBV12-3/TRBV12-4
CASTRREGAGEQYF
TGTGCCAGCACCAGAAGGGAGGGGGCGGGGGAGCAGTACTTC
>NA|many|15|TRBJ2-5|TRBV7-2
CASSLRARGQETQYF
TGTGCCAGCAGCTTGCGGGCTAGGGGGCAAGAGACCCAGTACTTC
>NA|few|15|TRBJ1-2|TRBV18
CASSQAGSINYGYTF
TGTGCCAGCTCACAGGCAGGCTCGATTAACTATGGCTACACCTTC
>NA|many|13|TRBJ1-2|TRBV11-2
CASSSNRVYGYTF
TGTGCCAGCAGCTCGAACAGGGTCTATGGCTACACCTTC
>NA|NA|12|TRBJ2-7|TRBV12-3/TRBV12-4
CATSRESYEQYF
TGTGCCACCAGCCGGGAGTCCTACGAGCAGTACTTC
>NA|few|13|TRBJ1-2|TRBV30
CAWSPYSGYGYTF
TGTGCCTGGAGTCCATATAGTGGGTATGGCTACACCTTC
>NA|NA|14|TRBJ1-5|TRBV6-1
CASRNGGKNQPQHF
TGTGCCAGCAGGAACGGAGGTAAAAATCAGCCCCAGCATTTT
>TRBD2|many|15|TRBJ2-7|TRBV7-9
CASSGTSVGSREQYF
TGTGCCAGCAGCGGAACTAGCGTGGGTTCGAGAGAGCAGTACTTC
>NA|many|14|TRBJ1-2|TRBV20-1
CSARDTTGPNGYTF
TGCAGTGCTAGAGACACGACAGGCCCGAATGGCTACACCTTC
>TRBD2|NA|13|TRBJ2-7|TRBV20-1
CSAGSSGSYEQYF
TGCAGTGCCGGTTCCAGCGGGAGCTACGAGCAGTACTTC
>NA|few|14|TRBJ1-3|TRBV6-1
CASGDLRSGNTIYF
TGTGCCAGCGGGGACTTGCGCTCTGGAAACACCATATATTTT
>TRBD2|few|16|TRBJ2-7|TRBV9
CASSPSKISGSYEQYF
TGTGCCAGCAGCCCCTCGAAGATTAGCGGGAGCTACGAGCAGTACTTC
>TRBD1|NA|15|TRBJ1-3|TRBV5-6
CASSTGQGTGNTIYF
TGTGCCAGCAGCACGGGACAGGGAACTGGAAACACCATATATTTT
>NA|many|15|TRBJ1-4|TRBV30
CAWSARGRWNEKLFF
TGTGCCTGGAGTGCCAGGGGCAGGTGGAATGAAAAACTGTTTTTT
>TRBD1|many|13|TRBJ1-1|TRBV6-5
CASSYSGQAEAFF
TGTGCCAGCAGTTACTCGGGACAGGCTGAAGCTTTCTTT
>TRBD2|many|16|TRBJ2-7|TRBV27
CASSPGTSGTINEQYF
TGTGCCAGCAGCCCCGGGACTAGCGGGACGATAAACGAGCAGTACTTC
>TRBD2|many|16|TRBJ2-1|TRBV20-1
CSASSGPSGGPNEQFF
TGCAGTGCTAGTTCCGGACCTAGCGGGGGGCCCAATGAGCAGTTCTTC
>NA|few|15|TRBJ1-6|TRBV5-1
CASSLDGDTNSPLHF
TGCGCCAGCAGCTTGGATGGGGACACTAATTCACCCCTCCACTTT
>TRBD1|many|16|TRBJ1-4|TRBV7-2
CASSSGTGAFNEKLFF
TGTGCCAGCAGCAGCGGGACAGGGGCCTTTAATGAAAAACTGTTTTTT
>TRBD1|NA|14|TRBJ2-2|TRBV24-1
CATQTGENTGELFF
TGTGCCACTCAGACAGGGGAGAACACCGGGGAGCTGTTTTTT
>NA|NA|15|TRBJ2-5|TRBV7-9
CASSLEGSAQETQYF
TGTGCCAGCAGCTTAGAGGGGTCAGCTCAAGAGACCCAGTACTTC
>NA|few|13|TRBJ1-5|TRBV4-3
CASSQSNNQPQHF
TGCGCCAGCAGCCAAAGCAACAATCAGCCCCAGCATTTT
>TRBD2|few|15|TRBJ2-2|TRBV12-3/TRBV12-4
CASSISGRDTGELFF
TGTGCCAGCAGTATTTCAGGGAGGGACACCGGGGAGCTGTTTTTT
>NA|few|14|TRBJ2-5|TRBV20-1
CSANTPPAPETQYF
TGCAGTGCTAATACTCCGCCAGCCCCAGAGACCCAGTACTTC
>TRBD1|once|14|TRBJ2-7|TRBV10-3
CAIRGTGNSYEQCF
TGTGCCATCAGGGGGACAGGGAACTCCTACGAGCAGTGCTTC
>NA|NA|14|TRBJ1-2|TRBV5-1
CASSLGFADYGYTF
TGCGCCAGCAGCTTGGGCTTCGCAGACTATGGCTACACCTTC
>TRBD1|few|12|TRBJ2-7|TRBV29-1
CSVRDRGHEQYF
TGCAGCGTACGGGACAGGGGGCACGAGCAGTACTTC
>NA|NA|15|TRBJ1-1|TRBV19
CASSNPTAMNTEAFF
TGTGCCAGTAGCAACCCCACAGCCATGAACACTGAAGCTTTCTTT
>NA|NA|11|TRBJ2-7|TRBV12-3/TRBV12-4
CASSDRWEQYF
TGTGCCAGCAGTGACCGTTGGGAGCAGTACTTC
>NA|many|13|TRBJ1-4|TRBV7-9
CASSRGVGEKLFF
TGTGCCAGCAGCCGTGGGGTGGGAGAAAAACTGTTTTTT
>TRBD2|NA|16|TRBJ2-3|TRBV7-8
CASSFGTSGRGDTQYF
TGTGCCAGCAGCTTCGGGACTAGCGGGAGAGGAGATACGCAGTATTTT
>TRBD1|NA|11|TRBJ1-1|TRBV6-1
CAKDRGTEAFF
TGTGCCAAAGACAGGGGGACTGAAGCTTTCTTT
>TRBD2|NA|14|TRBJ2-7|TRBV30
CAVTRGGRAYEQYF
TGTGCTGTAACCCGGGGGGGTCGCGCCTACGAGCAGTACTTC
>NA|many|14|TRBJ1-5|TRBV6-5
CASSYRSGNQPQHF
TGTGCCAGCAGTTACAGGTCGGGAAATCAGCCCCAGCATTTT